The 18 T cell receptor beta chains below all came from one sample that was sequenced in a study of T cell responses to AZD1222 COVID-19 vaccine. Generated by immunoSEQ multiplex PCR, the TCRdb table keeps only in-frame clones and is missing some. This table has approximately 84,000 clones, around 89% appearing once. The material sequenced was peripheral blood, taken 28 days after the second AZD1222 dose. The receptor set was obtained from an adult who received the AZD1222 COVID-19 vaccine.

The chain combines TRBV28 with TRBJ1-1; 7 bases fit TRBD1. CDR3 length equals 15 residues. Germline trimming cut 4 bases from V and 4 bases from J; bases unmatched to any gene: 9. From germline, CDR1 is MDHEN and CDR2 SYDVKM. CDR3 sequence: CASSSLTGHLTEAFF. The DNA of the CDR3 is TGTGCCAGCAGTTCCCTGACAGGGCATCTCACTGAAGCTTTCTTT.

The J gene is TRBJ2-1, the V gene TRBV3-1 (or the pseudogene TRBV3-2); tentative D call: TRBD2 (5 bases). Trimming shortened V by 0 bases and J by 8 bases, and 20 bases separated the two germline ends. The CDR3 length is 17 residues. Germline CDR1 LGHDT, CDR2 YNNKEL (reference sequence). The CDR3 nucleotides read TGTGCCAGCAGCCAAGATCACTCGCGGGTCGACCTCGATGAGCAGTTCTTC. This encodes CASSQDHSRVDLDEQFF.

The CDR3 here is CASSPDPLLEAFF. The CDR3 DNA reads as TGTGCCAGCTCACCAGACCCCCTCTTGGAAGCTTTCTTT. The V call is TRBV18, the J call TRBJ1-1, with D uncertain. Germline lookup yields CDR1 KGHSH and CDR2 LQKENI. With 2 bases removed from V and 8 bases from J, the gap between germline ends came to 12 bases. CDR3 length: 13 amino acids.

The table lists this clone with a count of one. This CDR3 is also generated by other DNA sequences in the sample. V and J are TRBV5-1 and TRBJ2-5; maybe TRBD1 (5 bases). The germline V and J ends were trimmed by 0 bases and 3 bases, with 6 bases remaining between them. The length of the CDR3 is 13 residues. CDR1 is SGHRS and CDR2 is YFSETQ in the germline V gene. CDR3: CASSLGGKETQYF. The CDR3 region has the DNA TGCGCCAGCAGCTTGGGGGGCAAAGAGACCCAGTACTTC.

The chain recombines TRBV29-1 with TRBJ2-2; 9 positions agree with TRBD1. Germline lookup yields CDR1 SQVTM and CDR2 ANQGSEA. CDR3 size: 14 residues. Unmatched junction bases numbered 5, after V lost 4 bases and J lost 5 bases. The DNA for the CDR3 is TGCAGCGTTGCGGGACAGGGAGAAACCGGGGAGCTGTTTTTT. Its protein product is CSVAGQGETGELFF.

The J gene is TRBJ2-7, the V gene TRBV29-1; possible D gene TRBD1, 7 bases. Germline V gives CDR1 SQVTM, CDR2 ANQGSEA. V lost 7 bases and J 6 bases, leaving 16 bases between the germline ends. The CDR3 consists of 12 residues. Here the CDR3 reads CSAVGGDSEQYF. The CDR3 nucleotides are TGCAGCGCGGTAGGCGGGGACAGCGAGCAGTACTTC.

The V and J genes are TRBV5-1 and TRBJ2-2; tentatively, D is TRBD1 or TRBD2 (5 bases each). Germline V lookup: CDR1 SGHRS, CDR2 YFSETQ. Trimming removed 4 bases from V and 7 bases from J, with 11 bases in between. There are 13 residues in the CDR3. Here the CDR3 DNA reads TGCGCCAGCAGCCCTAGGGACGGCGGGGAGCTGTTTTTT. Protein: CASSPRDGGELFF. Supplemented by reference TRBV5-1 and TRBJ2-2, the full variable domain reads KAGVTQTPRYLIKTRGQQVTLSCSPISGHRSVSWYQQTPGQGLQFLFEYFSETQRNKGNFPGRFSGRQFSNSRSEMNVSTLELGDSALYLCASSPRDGGELFFGEGSRLTVL.

The genes are TRBV13 and TRBJ2-5; the D gene is possibly TRBD1 (6 bases). Germline CDR1 PRHDT, CDR2 FYEKMQ (reference sequence). The V end was cut by 4 bases, the J end by 2 bases, with 11 bases between. The CDR3 runs to 14 residues. The CDR3 loop reads CASSYRTEQETQYF. As DNA, the CDR3 is TGTGCCAGCAGCTATAGGACAGAACAAGAGACCCAGTACTTC.

The chain recombines TRBV7-2 with TRBJ1-3; no firm D call. Looked up from germline, CDR1 is SGHTA and CDR2 is FQGNSA. This CDR3 comprises 13 residues. Trimming left V 2 bases short and J 3 bases short, with 5 bases between. The CDR3 coding sequence is TGTGCCAGCAGCTTACTTGGTGGAAACACCATATATTTT. Translation gives CASSLLGGNTIYF.

The chain uses TRBV19 and TRBJ2-7; perhaps TRBD2 as D (5 bases). Trimming stripped 4 bases from V and 5 bases from J, with 18 bases between. This CDR3 contains 15 residues. Per the germline V gene, CDR1 is LNHDA and CDR2 is SQIVND (reference sequence). The CDR3 reads CASSSPRVAIHEQYF. DNA for the CDR3: TGTGCCAGTAGTAGCCCTCGAGTAGCGATCCACGAGCAGTACTTC.

The CDR3 sequence is CASSLGRAWNEQFF. The CDR3 DNA follows: TGTGCCAGCAGCTTAGGGAGGGCCTGGAATGAGCAGTTCTTC. V is TRBV7-3 and J is TRBJ2-1; 7 bases line up with TRBD2. Germline assignment: CDR1 SGHTA and CDR2 FQGTGA. Trimming at V came to 2 bases and at J to 7 bases, leaving 5 bases not matched to a gene. The CDR3 runs to 14 residues.

In regard to this clone: Relative to the germline gene, one junction end is altered; a read error may explain this. The chain recombines TRBV6-5 with TRBJ2-5, with D maybe TRBD1 (7 bases). CDR1 is MNHEY and CDR2 is SVGAGI in the germline V gene. This CDR3 is built from 12 residues. The CDR3 protein is CAGRGAQETQYF. The CDR3, as DNA: TGTGCCGGCAGGGGGGCCCAAGAGACCCAGTACTTC.

The chain has TRBV11-2 and TRBJ2-5; D possibly corresponds to TRBD1 (6 bases). The V gene's germline CDR1 is SGHAT and CDR2 FQNNGV. Trimming stripped 5 bases from V and 1 base from J, with 17 bases between. This CDR3 contains 16 residues. CDR3 sequence reads: CASSALGTTGQETQYF. The CDR3, as DNA: TGTGCCAGCAGCGCTCTCGGGACAACAGGCCAAGAGACCCAGTACTTC.

The chain links TRBV5-5 to TRBJ2-3, with a tentative D call TRBD2 (7 bases). The germline V and J ends were trimmed by 1 base and 5 bases, with 14 bases remaining between them. The CDR3 has 15 amino acids. CDR1 and CDR2 from the germline V gene are SGHKS and YYEKEE (reference sequence). The CDR3 loop reads CASSLWGGQVDTQYF. CDR3 bases: TGTGCCAGCAGCTTGTGGGGGGGGCAGGTAGATACGCAGTATTTT.

V usage is TRBV29-1 and J usage is TRBJ1-1; D remains ambiguous. The CDR3 length is 14 residues. In germline, CDR1 is SQVTM, CDR2 ANQGSEA. Trimming stripped 7 bases from V and 3 bases from J, with 18 bases between. CDR3 DNA: TGCAGCGCCCGCCGGGCCTCGGGAGACACTGAAGCTTTCTTT. Encoded protein: CSARRASGDTEAFF.

V and J are TRBV4-2 and TRBJ1-5, with 10 bases identical to TRBD1. From germline, CDR1 is LGHNA and CDR2 YNFKEQ. This CDR3 contains 17 residues. Trimming at V came to 1 base and at J to 9 bases, leaving 12 bases not matched to a gene. CDR3 in DNA: TGTGCCAGCAGCCAAGTAAGGACAGGGGGTTCCCCCGGGCCCCAGCATTTT. Translation gives CASSQVRTGGSPGPQHF.

On this clone itself: A read error may produce the germline difference seen at one junction end. The chain recombines TRBV5-6 with TRBJ2-1; no reliable D call. The CDR3 contains 12 residues. Germline CDR1 reads SGHDT; CDR2 reads YYEEEE. CDR3 bases: TGTGCCAGCAGCTTGGCTAGTGCGCGGTGGGTCTTC. Its translation: CASSLASARWVF.

The chain links TRBV30 to TRBJ1-5, with a possible D match to TRBD1 (5 bases). Trimming took off 5 bases at V and 3 bases at J, with 8 bases between the two ends. The V gene's germline CDR1 is GTSNPN and CDR2 SVGIG (reference sequence). The length of the CDR3 is 12 residues. CDR3 residues: CAWDSFNQPQHF. The CDR3 nucleotides read TGTGCCTGGGACAGCTTCAATCAGCCCCAGCATTTT. Using reference TRBV30 and TRBJ1-5 for the parts outside the CDR3, the full variable domain is SQTIHQWPATLVQPVGSPLSLECTVEGTSNPNLYWYRQAAGRGLQLLFYSVGIGQISSEVPQNLSASRPQDRQFILSSKKLLLSDSGFYLCAWDSFNQPQHFGDGTRLSIL.